Reported below is one T cell receptor (beta chain). Its antigen remains unidentified. The sample comes from a study of T cell responses to AZD1222 COVID-19 vaccine. Findings of the study overall: Along spike, vaccine-associated CD4 TCRs were found throughout, with dominance at 160-218 and 743-854. Only a handful of AZD1222 recipients, several in all, had baseline seropositivity. Spike-specific TCR breadth and depth both grew after two AZD1222 doses. All repertoire sampling was performed exclusively after the peak T cell response.

Libraries were prepared by immunoSEQ multiplex PCR; TCRdb keeps only in-frame clonotypes and omits some of them. The sample lists some 84,000 clones, 70% to 90% occurring once. After removal of 4 bases from V and 9 bases from J, the junction contained 10 bases not matched to a gene. There are 15 residues in the CDR3. CDR1 is MGHRA, CDR2 YSYEKL, per germline. The V gene is TRBV4-1, the J gene TRBJ2-2; TRBD2 matches at 8 bases. This TCR was recovered from an adult who received the AZD1222 COVID-19 vaccine. Sequenced material: peripheral blood, taken 28 days after the second AZD1222 dose. CDR3 bases: TGCGCCAGCAGCCGTACCGGGGGGGATTTACGGGAGCTGTTTTTT. Translating gives CASSRTGGDLRELFF.